The subject of this entry is one T cell receptor (beta chain). This entry is derived from a study of blood T cell repertoires in COVID-19. The CDR3 extends over 14 amino acids. Germline lookup yields CDR1 MDHEN and CDR2 SYDVKM. V shed 3 bases and J 5 bases; nucleotides not matched to a gene: 6. Under the authors' procedure: It was from reference gene primer amplification that nucleated cell counts were estimated. Using immunoSEQ multiplex PCR, the repertoire was profiled, and TCRdb retains in-frame clones only, with some absent. The V and J calls and clone size come from that table; D and trimming were worked out from the DNA. In the table there are 210,000 or so clones, about four fifths of which are singletons.

V gene TRBV28 combines with J gene TRBJ1-1; 7 nucleotides match TRBD1. This receptor was identified in a woman aged 50 to 60 with active or convalescent COVID-19. The sample consisted of peripheral blood. The CDR3 sequence: CASSFQGGGTEAFF. CDR3 coding DNA: TGTGCCAGCAGTTTCCAGGGGGGTGGGACTGAAGCTTTCTTT. The variable domain in full, completed from reference TRBV28 and TRBJ1-1, reads DVKVTQSSRYLVKRTGEKVFLECVQDMDHENMFWYRQDPGLGLRLIYFSYDVKMKEKGDIPEGYSVSREKKERFSLILESASTNQTSMYLCASSFQGGGTEAFFGQGTRLTVV.